The sequence of this T cell receptor beta chain was determined in a study of a mutant IDH1 vaccine in newly diagnosed glioma. Regarding this clone: Its antigen is as yet unknown.

CDR1 is LNHDA, CDR2 SQIVND, per germline (reference sequence). This CDR3 spans 14 amino acids. Deletions cut 5 bases from V and 0 bases from J, with 5 bases between. As for time point: week 35, safety follow-up. It was 300 ug of mutant IDH1 20-mer peptide that made up each vaccine dose, given with topical imiquimod. Sequencing was performed with immunoSEQ multiplex PCR; in TCRdb, only in-frame clones are kept and a portion is missing. The top ten clones hold around 4% of a sample with around 57,000 clones, under 90% of them seen once. The V and J genes are TRBV19 and TRBJ1-6; no clear D gene. This TCR derives from a man aged 25-45 years with glioma. The input for sequencing was PBMCs, taken from a glioma patient whose treatment included an IDH1 peptide vaccine. The CDR3 coding sequence is TGTGCCAGTAGTTTCACCTCCTATAATTCACCCCTCCACTTT. This sequence encodes CASSFTSYNSPLHF.